This T cell receptor beta chain came from a study of HIV-infected patients and healthy controls. Reverse transcription used around 500 ng RNA and constant-region primers for alpha and beta. Using multiplexing indices, alpha and beta chain libraries were generated apart by chain-specific third strand synthesis. TCRdb itself ran the 5' RACE reads through MiXCR, one entry per CDR3 protein. The sample shows fewer than 6,000 distinct CDR3 sequences, 10% of them seen only once. V lost 1 base and J 9 bases, leaving 7 bases between the germline ends. Germline CDR1 LGHDT, CDR2 YNNKEL (reference sequence). The CDR3 totals 12 residues. The repertoire came from unfractionated whole blood and reflected all unsorted peripheral T cells. RNA came from roughly 2.3 ml of peripheral blood. This clonotype was found a few times.

This sample comprised blood, obtained before antiretroviral therapy. The receptor was isolated from an adult with HIV infection. The chain has TRBV3-1 and TRBJ2-4; a possible D gene is TRBD1 (6 bases). CDR3 amino acids: CASSQVGGIQYF. CDR3 sequence (DNA): TGTGCCAGCAGCCAAGTAGGGGGCATTCAGTACTTC.